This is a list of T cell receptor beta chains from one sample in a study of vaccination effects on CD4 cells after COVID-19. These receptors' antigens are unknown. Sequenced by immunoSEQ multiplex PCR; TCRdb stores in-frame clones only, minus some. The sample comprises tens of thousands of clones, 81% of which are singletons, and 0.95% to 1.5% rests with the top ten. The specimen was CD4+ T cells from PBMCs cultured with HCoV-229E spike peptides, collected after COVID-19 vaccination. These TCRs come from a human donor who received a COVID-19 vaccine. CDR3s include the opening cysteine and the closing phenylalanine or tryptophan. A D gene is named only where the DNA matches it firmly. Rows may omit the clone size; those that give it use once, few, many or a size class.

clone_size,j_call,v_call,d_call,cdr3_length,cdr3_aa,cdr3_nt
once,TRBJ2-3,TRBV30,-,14,CAWRNAIGTDTQYF,TGTGCCTGGCGAAACGCTATTGGCACAGATACGCAGTATTTT
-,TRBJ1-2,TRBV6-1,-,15,CASSESLDLNDGYTF,TGTGCCAGCAGTGAAAGTCTAGACCTTAATGATGGCTACACCTTC
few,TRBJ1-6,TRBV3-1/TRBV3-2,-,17,CASSLLTGETYNSPLHF,TGTGCCAGCAGTCTCCTGACAGGCGAGACCTATAATTCACCCCTCCACTTT
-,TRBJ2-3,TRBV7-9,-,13,CASSYLASDTQYF,TGTGCCAGCAGCTACCTAGCCTCAGATACGCAGTATTTT
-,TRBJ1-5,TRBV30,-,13,CAWSVPGNQPQHF,TGTGCCTGGAGTGTACCCGGGAATCAGCCCCAGCATTTT
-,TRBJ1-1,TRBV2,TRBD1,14,CASSFRTGNTEAFF,TGTGCCAGCAGTTTTCGGACAGGCAACACTGAAGCTTTCTTT
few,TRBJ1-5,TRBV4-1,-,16,CASSQAVRQFNQPQHF,TGCGCCAGCAGCCAAGCGGTAAGACAGTTCAATCAGCCCCAGCATTTT
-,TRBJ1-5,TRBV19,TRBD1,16,CASSPTQGQSNQPQHF,TGTGCCAGTAGTCCCACACAGGGGCAGAGCAATCAGCCCCAGCATTTT
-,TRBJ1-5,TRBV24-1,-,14,CATSDPYSNQPQHF,TGTGCCACCAGTGACCCGTATAGCAATCAGCCCCAGCATTTT
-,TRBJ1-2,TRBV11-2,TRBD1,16,CASRVPGQGEKYGYTF,TGTGCCAGCAGAGTGCCGGGACAGGGAGAGAAGTATGGCTACACCTTC
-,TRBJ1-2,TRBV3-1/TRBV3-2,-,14,CASSRPGPGYGYTF,TGTGCCAGCAGCCGCCCGGGTCCGGGGTATGGCTACACCTTC
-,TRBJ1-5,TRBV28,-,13,CASSQQGGQPQHF,TGTGCCAGCAGTCAGCAGGGTGGCCAGCCCCAGCATTTT
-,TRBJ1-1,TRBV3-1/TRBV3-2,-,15,CASSQGLRANTEAFF,TGTGCCAGCAGCCAAGGTTTAAGAGCGAACACTGAAGCTTTCTTT
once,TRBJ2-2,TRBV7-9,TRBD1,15,CASSVRTGFGGELFF,TGTGCCAGCAGCGTACGGACAGGGTTCGGCGGGGAGCTGTTTTTT
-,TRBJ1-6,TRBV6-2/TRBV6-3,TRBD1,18,CASSYQGQGSSYNSPLHF,TGTGCCAGCAGTTACCAGGGACAGGGCAGCTCCTATAATTCACCCCTCCACTTT
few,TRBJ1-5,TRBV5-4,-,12,CASSSDNQPQHF,TGTGCCAGCAGCTCGGACAATCAGCCCCAGCATTTT
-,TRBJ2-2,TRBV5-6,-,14,CASSFRSGAGELFF,TGTGCCAGCAGCTTTCGGTCGGGGGCTGGGGAGCTGTTTTTT
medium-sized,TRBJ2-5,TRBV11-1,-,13,CASSPRREEAQYF,TGTGCCAGCAGCCCGAGGAGGGAGGAGGCCCAGTACTTC
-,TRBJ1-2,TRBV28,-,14,CASITGHNGHGYTF,TGTGCCAGCATTACAGGCCACAACGGGCATGGCTACACCTTC
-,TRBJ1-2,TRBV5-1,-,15,CASSILGGEFYGYTF,TGCGCCAGCAGCATATTGGGAGGGGAGTTCTATGGCTACACCTTC
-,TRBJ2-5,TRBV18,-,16,CASSPPEAGLQETQYF,TGTGCCAGCTCACCACCGGAGGCGGGGTTACAAGAGACCCAGTACTTC
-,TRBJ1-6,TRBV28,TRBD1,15,CASRTWTGNNSPLHF,TGTGCCAGCAGAACTTGGACAGGGAATAATTCACCCCTCCACTTT
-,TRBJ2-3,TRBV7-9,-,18,CASSLGIFASSSTDTQYF,TGTGCCAGCAGCTTAGGGATTTTTGCGTCCTCTAGCACAGATACGCAGTATTTT
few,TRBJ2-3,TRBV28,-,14,CASNGGTVGNTQYF,TGTGCCAGCAACGGCGGGACTGTTGGAAATACGCAGTATTTT
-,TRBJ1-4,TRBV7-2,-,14,CASSSGPINEKLFF,TGTGCCAGCAGTTCAGGACCGATTAATGAAAAACTGTTTTTT
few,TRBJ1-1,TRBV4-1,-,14,CASSQDFATRGAFF,TGCGCCAGCAGCCAAGATTTTGCTACCCGGGGAGCTTTCTTT
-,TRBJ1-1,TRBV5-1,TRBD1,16,CASSLTGDRMNTEAFF,TGCGCCAGCAGCTTAACAGGGGACAGGATGAACACTGAAGCTTTCTTT
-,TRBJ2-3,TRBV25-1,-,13,CASNKPSTDTQYF,TGTGCCAGCAACAAGCCTAGCACAGATACGCAGTATTTT
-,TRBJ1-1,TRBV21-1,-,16,CASSKSPGSMNTEAFF,TGTGCCAGCAGCAAAAGTCCGGGCAGCATGAACACTGAAGCTTTCTTT